One sample yielded the 13 T cell receptor beta chains listed below, sequenced in a study of Epstein–Barr virus B cells in breast cancer. These receptors lack a known antigen. Libraries were built from RNA with the SMARTer kit, covering full alpha and beta V(D)J regions. TCRdb independently ran MiXCR on the 5' RACE reads; one entry per CDR3 protein. Of approximately 1,900 distinct CDR3 sequences in the sample, about 15% were seen once. Sequencing was done on a sample of tumor-infiltrating lymphocytes expanded in culture. These TCRs come from a woman aged 40 to 49 with triple-negative breast cancer.

This chain links TRBV4-1 with TRBJ1-5; D is unresolved. The CDR3 is 14 amino acids. V dropped 4 bases and J dropped 4 bases, with 11 bases sitting between them. Germline V gene data show CDR1 as MGHRA and CDR2 as YSYEKL. CDR3 sequence reads: CASSPPSMNQPQHF. The CDR3 DNA reads TGCGCCAGCAGCCCCCCCAGTATGAATCAGCCCCAGCATTTT.

There are many counts of this clonotype. The chain carries TRBV20-1 and TRBJ1-1; 8 nucleotides align to TRBD1. Germline assignment: CDR1 DFQATT and CDR2 SNEGSKA (reference sequence). With V trimmed by 6 bases and J by 1 base, 16 bases remained unmatched. The CDR3 is 17 amino acids. The CDR3 sequence: CSASSSRDRYSNTEAFF. As DNA, the CDR3 is TGCAGTGCCTCTTCCTCACGGGACAGGTATTCGAACACTGAAGCTTTCTTT.

By frequency in the sample, this clonotype is medium-sized (0.01 to 0.1%). The chain recombines TRBV20-1 with TRBJ2-3, with D uncertain. This CDR3 has 15 amino acids. V was clipped by 6 bases and J by 0 bases, with 16 bases between them. CDR1 and CDR2 from the germline V gene are DFQATT and SNEGSKA (reference sequence). DNA for the CDR3: TGCAGTGCCCCGTCTCGCGCGTCTAGCACAGATACGCAGTATTTT. Amino acid sequence: CSAPSRASSTDTQYF.

The rearrangement uses TRBV27 and TRBJ1-1, with 7 bases that match TRBD1. Per the germline V gene, CDR1 is MNHEY and CDR2 is SMNVEV (reference sequence). The CDR3 extends over 17 amino acids. Unmatched junction bases numbered 13, after V lost 6 bases and J lost 0 bases. CDR3 in amino acids: CASRIDSSGQLNTEAFF. The CDR3 DNA is TGTGCCAGCAGGATCGATTCTTCGGGACAGCTGAACACTGAAGCTTTCTTT.

In DNA form, the CDR3 reads TGCGCCAGCAGTCTAGGACAGTCGAACACTGAAGCTTTCTTT. This sequence encodes CASSLGQSNTEAFF. The V call is TRBV4-3, the J call TRBJ1-1, with D tentatively TRBD1 (6 bases). The germline V and J ends were trimmed by 6 bases and 1 base, with 12 bases remaining between them. The CDR3 has 14 amino acids. In germline, CDR1 is LGHNA, CDR2 YSLEER.

This clonotype was seen many times. CDR3 region: CASSLLAGVPQETQYF. CDR3 in DNA: TGTGCCAGCAGCTTACTGGCCGGGGTACCACAAGAGACCCAGTACTTC. This chain joins TRBV7-7 and TRBJ2-5; D is perhaps TRBD2 (5 bases). Between the trimmed V and J ends, which lost 2 bases and 2 bases, there was a span of 15 bases. The V gene's germline CDR1 is SSHAT and CDR2 FNYEAQ (reference sequence). This CDR3 contains 16 residues.

This clonotype was detected only a few times. A read error is likely here: a far larger clone is one base away. V gene TRBV5-1 combines with J gene TRBJ2-4; 8 positions match TRBD1. This CDR3 spans 15 amino acids. V was clipped by 4 bases and J by 13 bases; unmatched bases: 16. Germline V lookup: CDR1 SGHRS, CDR2 YFSETQ. CDR3: CASSVGQGSYNEQYF. The CDR3 DNA reads TGCGCCAGCAGCGTTGGACAGGGAAGCTACAATGAGCAGTACTTC.

This clonotype was observed at least ten times. J is TRBJ2-5 and V is TRBV7-9; TRBD2 aligns across 10 bases. Germline lookup yields CDR1 SEHNR and CDR2 FQNEAQ (reference sequence). V was pared by 4 bases and J by 0 bases, with 5 bases of the junction left unmatched. CDR3 length: 16 residues. CDR3 amino acids: CASSSSGRGYQETQYF. The CDR3 nucleotides are TGTGCCAGCAGCTCAAGCGGGAGGGGGTACCAAGAGACCCAGTACTTC.

This clonotype is medium-sized (0.01 to 0.1%) in the sample. The chain links TRBV25-1 to TRBJ1-1; D might be TRBD1 (6 bases). Germline V CDR1 and CDR2: MGHDK, SYGVNS. The V end was cut by 8 bases, the J end by 6 bases, with 16 bases between. The CDR3 is 13 amino acids. CDR3 protein: CASSRTAQAEAFF. For the CDR3, the DNA is TGTGCCAGCTCTCGGACAGCCCAAGCTGAAGCTTTCTTT.

The chain employs TRBV14 and TRBJ2-1; 7 nucleotides agree with TRBD2. Unmatched junction bases numbered 8, after V lost 6 bases and J lost 9 bases. The CDR3 consists of 13 residues. Germline CDR1 reads SGHDN; CDR2 reads FVKESK. CDR3 sequence (DNA): TGTGCCAGCAGTCTCGTCGGCGGGGGTGAGCAGTTCTTC. Translated, it gives CASSLVGGGEQFF.

By proportion, this clonotype is medium-sized (0.01 to 0.1%). This chain uses TRBV5-4 with TRBJ1-1; a possible D gene is TRBD1 (6 bases). With 4 bases removed from V and 0 bases from J, the gap between germline ends came to 10 bases. The CDR3 is 14 residues long. Germline assignment: CDR1 SGHNT and CDR2 YYREEE (reference sequence). The CDR3 sequence: CASSAGQVNTEAFF. The CDR3 DNA follows: TGTGCCAGCAGCGCGGGACAAGTGAACACTGAAGCTTTCTTT.

This clonotype is large within its sample. This chain uses TRBV5-1 with TRBJ2-2; 8 nucleotides align to TRBD1. The germline V gene encodes CDR1 SGHRS and CDR2 YFSETQ. Trimming cost V 10 bases and J 5 bases; bases outside gene matches: 7. This CDR3 is 13 amino acids long. The CDR3 nucleotides read TGCGCCCGCCGGACAGGGTTGACCGGGGAGCTGTTTTTT. Translation: CARRTGLTGELFF.

The rearrangement links TRBV12-3 or TRBV12-4 to TRBJ2-3; D call uncertain. The V end was cut by 6 bases, the J end by 4 bases, with 14 bases between. The CDR3 is 14 residues long. CDR3 region: CASSSTAAPDTQYF. The CDR3 region has the DNA TGTGCCAGCAGCTCCACGGCGGCGCCAGATACGCAGTATTTT.